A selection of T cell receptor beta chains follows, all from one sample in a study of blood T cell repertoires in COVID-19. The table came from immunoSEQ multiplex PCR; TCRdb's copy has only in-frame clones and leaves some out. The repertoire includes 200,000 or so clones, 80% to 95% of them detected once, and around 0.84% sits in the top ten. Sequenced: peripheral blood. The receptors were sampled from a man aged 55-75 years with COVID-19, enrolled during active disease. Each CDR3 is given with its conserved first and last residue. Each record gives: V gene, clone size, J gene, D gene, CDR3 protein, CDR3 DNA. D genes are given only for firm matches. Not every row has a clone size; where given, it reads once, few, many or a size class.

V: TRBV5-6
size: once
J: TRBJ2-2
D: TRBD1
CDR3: CASSLFKGTGITGELFF
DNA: TGTGCCAGCAGCTTGTTTAAGGGGACAGGGATCACCGGGGAGCTGTTTTTT

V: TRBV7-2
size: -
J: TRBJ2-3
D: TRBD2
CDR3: CASSSPSGSTDTQYF
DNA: TGTGCCAGCAGCTCTCCTAGCGGGAGCACAGATACGCAGTATTTT

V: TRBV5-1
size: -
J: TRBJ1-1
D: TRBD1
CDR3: CASSPRPGTGPEAFF
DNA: TGCGCCAGCAGCCCCCGGCCAGGGACAGGCCCTGAAGCTTTCTTT

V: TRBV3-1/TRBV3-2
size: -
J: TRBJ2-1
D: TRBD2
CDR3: CASSPRTSGGYNEQFF
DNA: TGTGCCAGCAGCCCCCGGACTAGCGGGGGCTACAATGAGCAGTTCTTC

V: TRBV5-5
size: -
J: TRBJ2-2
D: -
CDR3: CASSHSTLTSPGELFF
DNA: TGTGCCAGCAGCCACAGCACCCTAACAAGTCCCGGGGAGCTGTTTTTT

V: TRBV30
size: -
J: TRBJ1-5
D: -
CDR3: CAWSAGNGNQPQHF
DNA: TGTGCCTGGAGTGCAGGGAACGGCAATCAGCCCCAGCATTTT

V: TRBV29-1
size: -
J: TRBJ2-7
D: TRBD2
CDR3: CSVDMTSGSQQYF
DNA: TGCAGCGTTGACATGACTAGCGGGTCCCAGCAGTACTTC

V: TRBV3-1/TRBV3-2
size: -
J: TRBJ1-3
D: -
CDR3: CASSHGGLTESGNTIYF
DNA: TGTGCCAGCAGCCACGGGGGGTTAACAGAGTCTGGAAACACCATATATTTT

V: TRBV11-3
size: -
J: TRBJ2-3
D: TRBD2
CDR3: CASSPYPGTSGKTDTQYF
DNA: TGTGCCAGCAGCCCCTACCCCGGGACTAGCGGGAAGACAGATACGCAGTATTTT

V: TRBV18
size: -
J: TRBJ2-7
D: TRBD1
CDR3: CASSPGTGATHEQYF
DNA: TGTGCCAGCTCACCCGGGACAGGGGCTACCCACGAGCAGTACTTC

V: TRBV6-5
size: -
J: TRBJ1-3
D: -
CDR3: CASSSDFSGNTIYF
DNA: TGTGCCAGCAGTTCAGACTTCTCTGGAAACACCATATATTTT

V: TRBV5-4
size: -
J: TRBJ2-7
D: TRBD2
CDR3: CASSLGGLAEVGEQYF
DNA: TGTGCCAGCAGCTTGGGGGGACTAGCCGAGGTGGGCGAGCAGTACTTC

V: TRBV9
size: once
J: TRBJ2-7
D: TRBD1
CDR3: CASSPRTGGNEQYF
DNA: TGTGCCAGCAGCCCCAGGACAGGGGGCAACGAGCAGTACTTC

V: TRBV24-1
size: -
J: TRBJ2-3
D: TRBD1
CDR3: CATTTNRSADRGVESTDTQYF
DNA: TGTGCCACCACCACAAACAGGAGCGCGGACAGGGGGGTAGAAAGCACAGATACGCAGTATTTT

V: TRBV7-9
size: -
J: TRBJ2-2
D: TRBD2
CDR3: CASSQTPLSGGLSTGELFF
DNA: TGTGCCAGCAGCCAAACCCCCCTAAGCGGGGGGCTTTCCACCGGGGAGCTGTTTTTT

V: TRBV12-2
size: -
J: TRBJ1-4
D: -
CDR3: CASLERSRDDEKLFF
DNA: TGTGCAAGTCTCGAAAGAAGCAGGGATGATGAAAAACTGTTTTTT

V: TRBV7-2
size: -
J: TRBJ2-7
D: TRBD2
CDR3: CASSPRPGLAVFPYEQYF
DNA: TGTGCCAGCAGCCCCAGGCCGGGACTAGCGGTATTCCCCTACGAGCAGTACTTC

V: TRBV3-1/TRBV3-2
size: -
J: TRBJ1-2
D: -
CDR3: CASSGVGYGYTF
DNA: TGTGCCAGCAGCGGAGTTGGGTATGGCTACACCTTC

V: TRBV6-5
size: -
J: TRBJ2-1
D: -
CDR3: CASSLAVSSYNEQFF
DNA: TGTGCCAGCAGTTTAGCGGTTAGCTCCTACAATGAGCAGTTCTTC

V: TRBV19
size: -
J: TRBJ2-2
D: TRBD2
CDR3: CASSYYSGTNTGELFF
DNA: TGTGCCAGTAGTTATTATAGCGGGACAAACACCGGGGAGCTGTTTTTT